The 27 T cell receptor beta chains below all came from one sample that was sequenced in a study of shared clonotypes between healthy human individuals. Here immunoSEQ multiplex PCR was the method, and the copy in TCRdb shows in-frame clones only, minus some. This table holds about 2.3 million clones, approximately 95% found once. The specimen was naive CD4+ T cells from PBMCs. Subset defined: CD45RA+ positively selected. The receptors originated from a man aged 18 to 29 in good health. Some clones in this sample may be carry-over from other donors' samples.

Details on this clone: Other nucleotide sequences from this sample produce the same CDR3. This chain links TRBV9 with TRBJ2-2, with D uncertain. CDR1 SGDLS and CDR2 YYNGEE come from the germline V gene. Trimming took 7 bases from V and 0 from J, leaving 7 bases between them. CDR3 length: 13 amino acids. This chain's CDR3 is CASRPTNTGELFF. The CDR3 DNA is TGTGCCAGCCGTCCAACGAACACCGGGGAGCTGTTTTTT.

The CDR3 sequence: CASSFWGQGIYEQYF. In DNA, the CDR3 is TGTGCCAGCAGCTTCTGGGGACAGGGTATCTACGAGCAGTACTTC. V gene TRBV7-2 combines with J gene TRBJ2-7; 9 bases are a match to TRBD1. This CDR3 spans 15 amino acids. The germline V gene encodes CDR1 SGHTA and CDR2 FQGNSA. J lost 3 bases, V lost 3 bases, and 6 bases had no gene match.

The genes are TRBV7-2 and TRBJ2-7; 7 nucleotides match TRBD2. The germline V gene has CDR1 SGHTA and CDR2 FQGNSA. Germline trimming cut 2 bases from V and 0 bases from J; bases unmatched to any gene: 7. The CDR3 runs to 16 residues. CDR3 residues: CASSLRSGISSYEQYF. The CDR3 DNA reads TGTGCCAGCAGCTTAAGGAGCGGGATTAGCTCCTACGAGCAGTACTTC.

This chain joins TRBV7-9 and TRBJ1-3; no reliable D call. Trimming stripped 1 base from V and 3 bases from J, with 10 bases between. Germline V gives CDR1 SEHNR, CDR2 FQNEAQ (reference sequence). The CDR3 runs 15 residues. CDR3 DNA: TGTGCCAGCAGCTTAGAGCGGGTTCGTGGAAACACCATATATTTT. The encoded protein is CASSLERVRGNTIYF.

The chain links TRBV19 to TRBJ1-4; 7 nucleotides agree with TRBD1. Germline V gene lookup returns CDR1 LNHDA and CDR2 SQIVND (reference sequence). The CDR3 covers 14 residues. V lost 5 bases and J lost 5; bases outside the gene matches: 5. The CDR3 sequence: CASSPPGQNEKLFF. The CDR3 nucleotides read TGTGCCAGTAGTCCGCCGGGACAGAATGAAAAACTGTTTTTT.

The chain combines TRBV5-1 with TRBJ2-1; D is unclear. The CDR3 length is 16 residues. The V end was cut by 1 base, the J end by 2 bases, with 13 bases between. From germline, CDR1 is SGHRS and CDR2 YFSETQ. Here the CDR3 reads CASSLTADPTYNEQFF. CDR3 sequence (DNA): TGCGCCAGCAGCTTGACCGCAGACCCTACCTACAATGAGCAGTTCTTC.

On this clone itself: One end of the junction fails to match germline, which may point to a read error. The genes are TRBV29-1 and TRBJ1-1; the D is unclear. Germline V gives CDR1 SQVTM, CDR2 ANQGSEA. This CDR3 has 8 residues. CDR3 residues: CSVEGFSF. The CDR3 DNA reads TGCAGCGTTGAGGGGTTCTCCTTT. Combining the CDR3 with reference TRBV29-1 and TRBJ1-1 gives the whole variable domain SAVISQKPSRDICQRGTSLTIQCQVDSQVTMMFWYRQQPGQSLTLIATANQGSEATYESGFVIDKFPISRPNLTFSTLTVSNMSPEDSSIYLCSVEGFSFGQGTRLTVV.

The chain recombines TRBV10-3 with TRBJ2-7, with D maybe TRBD2 (6 bases). This CDR3 has 16 residues. V lost 0 bases to trimming and J lost 0 bases, with 12 bases between them. CDR1 is ENHRY, CDR2 SYGVKD, per germline. The CDR3 protein is CAISESFRGSSYEQYF. Here the CDR3 DNA reads TGTGCCATCAGTGAGTCTTTCCGGGGGAGCTCCTACGAGCAGTACTTC.

This clone was recorded only once. The CDR3 sequence is CASSPITSGSYNEQFF. The CDR3 DNA follows: TGCGCCAGCAGCCCAATCACTAGCGGCTCCTACAATGAGCAGTTCTTC. This chain connects TRBV5-1 to TRBJ2-1; 8 nucleotides agree with TRBD2. Germline trimming cut 4 bases from V and 0 bases from J; bases unmatched to any gene: 6. CDR3 length: 16 amino acids. The germline gives CDR1 SGHRS, CDR2 YFSETQ. The full variable domain, with the rest looked up from reference TRBV5-1 and TRBJ2-1, is KAGVTQTPRYLIKTRGQQVTLSCSPISGHRSVSWYQQTPGQGLQFLFEYFSETQRNKGNFPGRFSGRQFSNSRSEMNVSTLELGDSALYLCASSPITSGSYNEQFFGPGTRLTVL.

CDR3 sequence (DNA): TGCGCCAGCAGTGAGCCTGGGAATGAAAAACTGTTTTTT. Its protein is CASSEPGNEKLFF. The rearrangement uses TRBV10-2 and TRBJ1-4; D gene uncertain. V was trimmed by 2 bases and J by 5 bases, leaving 6 bases between them. Germline assignment: CDR1 WSHSY and CDR2 SAAADI. The length of the CDR3 is 13 residues.

The rearrangement uses TRBV7-2 and TRBJ2-5; tentatively, D is TRBD2 (5 bases). The CDR3 runs to 13 residues. V dropped 8 bases and J dropped 5 bases, with 15 bases sitting between them. Germline lookup yields CDR1 SGHTA and CDR2 FQGNSA. In nucleotides, the CDR3 is TGTGCCAGCTCCGCGGGTAGCGAGGAGACCCAGTACTTC. Its translation: CASSAGSEETQYF.

The rearrangement links TRBV21-1 to TRBJ1-2. TRBV21-1 is noted as a pseudogene. The CDR3 spans 12 residues. The CDR3 reads CASSKGRYGYTF. The CDR3 DNA reads TGTGCCAGCAGCAAAGGTCGGTATGGCTACACCTTC.

This clone was recorded only once. The chain is built from TRBV14 and TRBJ2-7; the match to TRBD1 covers 9 bases. This CDR3 has 15 residues. Germline V lookup: CDR1 SGHDN, CDR2 FVKESK. With 4 bases clipped from V and 5 bases from J, the junction kept 9 bases outside the gene matches. For the CDR3, the DNA is TGTGCCAGCAGCCCGCCGGGACAGGGAAGTCACGAGCAGTACTTC. Residues: CASSPPGQGSHEQYF. The full variable domain, rest sourced from reference TRBV14 and TRBJ2-7, is EAGVTQFPSHSVIEKGQTVTLRCDPISGHDNLYWYRRVMGKEIKFLLHFVKESKQDESGMPNNRFLAERTGGTYSTLKVQPAELEDSGVYFCASSPPGQGSHEQYFGPGTRLTVT.

The chain joins TRBV7-9 to TRBJ2-5; D is uncertain. The V gene's germline CDR1 is SEHNR and CDR2 FQNEAQ (reference sequence). V was trimmed by 2 bases and J by 5 bases, leaving 9 bases between them. The length of the CDR3 is 13 residues. The DNA for the CDR3 is TGTGCCAGCAGCTTAATGTCTCAGGAGACCCAGTACTTC. Encoded protein: CASSLMSQETQYF.

The chain uses TRBV18 and TRBJ2-1, with a weak D call TRBD1 (5 bases). Trimming took off 6 bases at V and 9 bases at J, with 21 bases between the two ends. The length of the CDR3 is 15 residues. Germline CDR1 KGHSH, CDR2 LQKENI. CDR3 DNA: TGTGCCAGCTCCGAAGACAGTAGGAAGGGCGGTGAGCAGTTCTTC. Encoded protein: CASSEDSRKGGEQFF.

In regard to this clone: The same CDR3 can be traced to other DNA sequences in this sample. The chain employs TRBV29-1 and TRBJ2-7, with 7 bases aligning to TRBD2. Germline CDR1 is SQVTM and CDR2 is ANQGSEA. Trimming removed 2 bases from V and 3 bases from J; junction bases left unmatched: 4. The CDR3 extends over 13 amino acids. The CDR3, as DNA: TGCAGCGTTGAAAGGGGCGGGAGCTACGAGCAGTACTTC. This encodes CSVERGGSYEQYF.

This chain joins TRBV19 and TRBJ2-6; 10 bases map to TRBD1. The V gene's germline CDR1 is LNHDA and CDR2 SQIVND (reference sequence). With 4 bases clipped from V and 7 bases from J, the junction kept 16 bases outside the gene matches. The CDR3 extends over 19 amino acids. This chain's CDR3 is CASSKTGGLSRGKANVLTF. The CDR3 coding sequence is TGTGCCAGTAGTAAGACAGGGGGCCTGTCTAGAGGAAAAGCCAACGTCCTGACTTTC.

J is TRBJ2-5 and V is TRBV9; 9 positions agree with TRBD1. V shed 4 bases, J shed 9 bases, and the junction held 10 bases outside the gene matches. CDR3 length equals 14 residues. CDR1 is SGDLS, CDR2 YYNGEE, per germline. The CDR3: CASSPMDRGTPQYF. CDR3 coding DNA: TGTGCCAGCAGCCCAATGGACAGGGGAACCCCCCAGTACTTC.

CDR3 sequence (DNA): TGTGCCAGCAGTGAAGACAGGGCCTTAGCCAAAAACATTCAGTACTTC. Encoded protein: CASSEDRALAKNIQYF. The chain couples TRBV6-1 to TRBJ2-4; weak D call: TRBD1 (6 bases). The germline V and J ends were trimmed by 1 base and 0 bases, with 10 bases remaining between them. CDR1 and CDR2 from the germline V gene are MNHNS and SASEGT. The CDR3 consists of 16 residues.

This clone was detected only once. The chain links TRBV16 to TRBJ1-4, with D uncertain. The CDR3 contains 15 residues. CDR1 KGHSY and CDR2 FQNENV come from the germline V gene. The V gene lost 2 bases and the J gene lost 0 bases, with 7 bases spanning the gap. The CDR3 here is CASSQGGPTNEKLFF. The CDR3 bases are TGTGCCAGCAGCCAAGGAGGGCCAACTAATGAAAAACTGTTTTTT.

A remark on this clone: The sample has other DNA sequences that encode this CDR3 too. J is TRBJ2-3 and V is TRBV5-1, with TRBD2 matching 7 bases. Germline-derived CDR1 and CDR2 are SGHRS and YFSETQ. V dropped 0 bases and J dropped 2; count of bases not matched to a gene: 3. The CDR3 sequence is 15 residues long. The CDR3 protein is CASSLGLADTDTQYF. The DNA of the CDR3 is TGCGCCAGCAGCTTGGGTCTAGCGGACACAGATACGCAGTATTTT.

Comments on this clone: Additional DNA sequences in this sample encode the identical CDR3. The rearrangement joins TRBV2 to TRBJ2-1, with D tentatively TRBD2 (6 bases). Germline CDR1 is SNHLY and CDR2 is FYNNEI. V shed 5 bases and J shed 0 bases, with 8 bases lying between them. The CDR3 is 14 amino acids. The CDR3 loop reads CASSSGSSYNEQFF. The CDR3 nucleotides are TGTGCCAGCAGTTCCGGGAGCTCCTACAATGAGCAGTTCTTC.

J is TRBJ2-7 and V is TRBV11-2; D possibly uses TRBD1 or TRBD2 (6 bases each). Deletions cut 2 bases from V and 4 bases from J, with 21 bases between. Germline CDR1 is SGHAT and CDR2 is FQNNGV. CDR3 length: 17 residues. CDR3 nucleotides: TGTGCCAGCAGCTTAAAGGAGGGGGGTGACTGGGCTTACGAGCAGTACTTC. Its protein product is CASSLKEGGDWAYEQYF.

This chain uses TRBV5-1 with TRBJ2-7; 7 bases match TRBD2. Trimming took 6 bases from V and 2 from J; bases not matched to a gene: 11. The CDR3 is 15 residues long. CDR1 SGHRS and CDR2 YFSETQ come from the germline V gene. The CDR3 region has the DNA TGCGCCAGCACTCTAACCGGGACTACTACCTACGAGCAGTACTTC. Translated: CASTLTGTTTYEQYF.

This clone was found once. The rearrangement joins TRBV7-3 to TRBJ2-2, with TRBD2 matching 9 bases. Trimming took 5 bases from V and 0 from J; bases not matched to a gene: 4. The CDR3 spans 16 residues. The germline V gene encodes CDR1 SGHTA and CDR2 FQGTGA. The CDR3 DNA follows: TGTGCCAGCAGCCGACTAGCGGTCCCGAACACCGGGGAGCTGTTTTTT. Translated: CASSRLAVPNTGELFF.

The chain couples TRBV28 to TRBJ2-6; D uncertain. There are 14 residues in the CDR3. The germline V and J ends were trimmed by 1 base and 2 bases, with 3 bases remaining between them. Germline V gene sequence: CDR1 MDHEN, CDR2 SYDVKM. CDR3 amino acids: CASSLFPGANVLTF. CDR3 coding DNA: TGTGCCAGCAGTTTATTTCCTGGGGCCAACGTCCTGACTTTC.

The chain links TRBV6-5 to TRBJ2-7; 7 positions match TRBD1. With 2 bases clipped from V and 9 bases from J, the junction kept 10 bases outside the gene matches. This CDR3 has 14 residues. The germline CDR1 and CDR2 sequences are MNHEY and SVGAGI. The DNA for the CDR3 is TGTGCCAGCAGTTACGCCGGGACAGCCTGGGGGCAGTACTTC. It encodes CASSYAGTAWGQYF.